Presented here are 27 T cell receptor beta chains from one specimen sequenced in a study of blood T cell repertoires in COVID-19. Method: immunoSEQ multiplex PCR; TCRdb's copy keeps in-frame clones and lacks some. The sample lists tens of thousands of clones, about 80% seen once, with 15% to 20% in the top ten. Sequenced input: peripheral blood. All receptors come from a woman older than 75 with acute or convalescent COVID-19.

The count of this clone is one. The chain recombines TRBV2 with TRBJ1-2; TRBD1 agrees at 9 bases. The CDR3 has 14 amino acids. From germline, CDR1 is SNHLY and CDR2 FYNNEI. V shed 4 bases, J shed 6 bases, and the junction held 6 bases outside the gene matches. CDR3 sequence: CASSGRGQGHGYTF. The DNA of the CDR3 is TGTGCCAGCAGTGGCCGGGGACAGGGTCATGGCTACACCTTC.

The V gene is TRBV19, the J gene TRBJ2-1; D perhaps matches TRBD2 (5 bases). The CDR3 spans 16 residues. V lost 0 bases to trimming and J lost 8 bases, with 17 bases between them. Germline lookup yields CDR1 LNHDA and CDR2 SQIVND (reference sequence). The CDR3 bases are TGTGCCAGTAGTATAGATGCCGCGGGCTCGACATATGAGCAGTTCTTC. Amino acids: CASSIDAAGSTYEQFF.

The chain has TRBV19 and TRBJ1-1, with D possibly TRBD1 on 6 matching bases. Per the germline V gene, CDR1 is LNHDA and CDR2 is SQIVND (reference sequence). CDR3 size: 14 residues. Trimming pared 5 bases from V and 6 bases from J, leaving 16 bases between. CDR3 sequence: CASSPRGGRSEAFF. CDR3 coding DNA: TGTGCCAGTAGTCCCCGGGGGGGCAGGTCTGAAGCTTTCTTT. Full variable domain (missing parts from reference TRBV19 and TRBJ1-1): DGGITQSPKYLFRKEGQNVTLSCEQNLNHDAMYWYRQDPGQGLRLIYYSQIVNDFQKGDIAEGYSVSREKKESFPLTVTSAQKNPTAFYLCASSPRGGRSEAFFGQGTRLTVV.

In its sample, this clone was seen a few times. The chain is built from TRBV10-3 and TRBJ2-1, with D hard to call. Deletions cut 4 bases from V and 6 bases from J, with 4 bases between. From germline, CDR1 is ENHRY and CDR2 SYGVKD. The length of the CDR3 is 11 residues. Written as DNA, the CDR3 is TGTGCCATCAGTGTAGCCAATGAGCAGTTCTTC. It codes for CAISVANEQFF.

The chain is built from TRBV2 and TRBJ2-4; a weak D match, TRBD1 (5 bases). Germline loops: CDR1 SNHLY, CDR2 FYNNEI. The CDR3 covers 19 residues. Trimming removed 4 bases from V and 1 base from J, with 23 bases in between. The CDR3 DNA sequence: TGTGCCAGCAGTGGCCCAGACAAGGGGCAAGGATTGGCCAAAAACATTCAGTACTTC. Translating it yields CASSGPDKGQGLAKNIQYF.

This chain links TRBV4-2 with TRBJ2-6, with D perhaps matching TRBD2 (6 bases). Germline lookup yields CDR1 LGHNA and CDR2 YNFKEQ. CDR3 length: 18 amino acids. Trimming cost V 1 base and J 0 bases, with 13 bases left between them. CDR3 region: CASSQAWRESSGANVLTF. CDR3 nucleotide sequence: TGTGCCAGCAGCCAAGCCTGGCGGGAAAGCTCTGGGGCCAACGTCCTGACTTTC.

The chain couples TRBV30 to TRBJ1-1; 7 bases line up with TRBD1. There are 16 residues in the CDR3. The trim removed 3 bases at V and 1 base at J, leaving 11 bases unmatched. CDR1 is GTSNPN and CDR2 is SVGIG in the germline V gene (reference sequence). DNA for the CDR3: TGTGCCTGGAGGAGGGTGGGGGGACAGCAGAACACTGAAGCTTTCTTT. Amino acids: CAWRRVGGQQNTEAFF.

The chain uses TRBV7-2 and TRBJ2-1; 8 nucleotides line up with TRBD2. The V segment lost 1 base and the J segment 7 bases; nucleotides outside the gene matches: 6. This CDR3 spans 15 amino acids. The germline CDR1 and CDR2 sequences are SGHTA and FQGNSA. Written as DNA, the CDR3 is TGTGCCAGCAGCTTAGACGGGAGGGCCGTTAATGAGCAGTTCTTC. Residues: CASSLDGRAVNEQFF.

The V call is TRBV2, the J call TRBJ2-3, with 7 positions matching TRBD2. Germline CDR1 is SNHLY and CDR2 is FYNNEI. J was trimmed by 0 bases and V by 4 bases; bases with no gene match: 4. This CDR3 is 15 amino acids long. CDR3 sequence reads: CASSGGLVSTDTQYF. The DNA of the CDR3 is TGTGCCAGCAGTGGAGGACTAGTCAGCACAGATACGCAGTATTTT.

This clone occurred once. The chain has TRBV7-9 and TRBJ2-5, with D tentatively TRBD1 (5 bases). This CDR3 is 14 amino acids long. V shed 7 bases and J shed 0 bases, with 12 bases lying between them. Germline V CDR1 and CDR2: SEHNR, FQNEAQ (reference sequence). The CDR3 bases are TGTGCCAGCAATTCCAGGGCGTACCAAGAGACCCAGTACTTC. Protein: CASNSRAYQETQYF.

V usage is TRBV7-8 and J usage is TRBJ1-2; 7 bases map to TRBD1. The V segment lost 5 bases and the J segment 2 bases; nucleotides outside the gene matches: 11. The CDR3 extends over 16 amino acids. Per the germline V gene, CDR1 is SGHVS and CDR2 is FQNEAQ. CDR3 loop: CASSAPLGTENYGYTF. For the CDR3, the DNA is TGTGCCAGCAGCGCCCCCCTGGGGACAGAAAACTATGGCTACACCTTC.

This sequence joins TRBV9 and TRBJ1-6, with D uncertain. Trimming removed 3 bases from V and 0 bases from J, with 10 bases in between. The germline gives CDR1 SGDLS, CDR2 YYNGEE. CDR3 length: 16 residues. CDR3 nucleotides: TGTGCCAGCAGCGCGACTGTACGCTCCTATAATTCACCCCTCCACTTT. The encoded protein is CASSATVRSYNSPLHF.

The gene calls are TRBV6-5 and TRBJ2-5; 9 nucleotides match TRBD2. Trimming cost V 3 bases and J 1 base; bases outside gene matches: 3. The CDR3 runs 15 residues. CDR1 and CDR2 (germline): MNHEY, SVGAGI. The CDR3: CASSYGGGAQETQYF. In nucleotides, the CDR3 is TGTGCCAGCAGTTATGGCGGGGGGGCCCAAGAGACCCAGTACTTC.

This sequence joins TRBV24-1 and TRBJ2-1, with a possible D match to TRBD1 (6 bases). The V end lost 5 bases, the J end lost 1 base, and 11 bases lay between the germline ends. The germline V gene has CDR1 KGHDR and CDR2 SFDVKD. CDR3 length: 15 residues. The CDR3 protein is CATSGGPGSYNEQFF. DNA of the CDR3: TGTGCCACCAGTGGGGGGCCGGGGTCCTACAATGAGCAGTTCTTC.

V and J are TRBV5-4 and TRBJ2-2; TRBD1 aligns across 7 bases. Per the germline V gene, CDR1 is SGHNT and CDR2 is YYREEE (reference sequence). V shed 5 bases, J shed 4 bases, and the junction held 11 bases outside the gene matches. The CDR3 has 16 residues. Written as DNA, the CDR3 is TGTGCCAGCAGGCGTCCGGGACAGACCGCCACCGGGGAGCTGTTTTTT. Translated: CASRRPGQTATGELFF. The full variable domain, its missing parts supplied by reference TRBV5-4 and TRBJ2-2, is ETGVTQSPTHLIKTRGQQVTLRCSSQSGHNTVSWYQQALGQGPQFIFQYYREEENGRGNFPPRFSGLQFPNYSSELNVNALELDDSALYLCASRRPGQTATGELFFGEGSRLTVL.

This chain connects TRBV19 to TRBJ1-1, with D perhaps TRBD1 (5 bases). The germline V gene encodes CDR1 LNHDA and CDR2 SQIVND (reference sequence). There are 15 residues in the CDR3. With 5 bases removed from V and 0 bases from J, the gap between germline ends came to 13 bases. The CDR3 DNA sequence: TGTGCCAGTAGTTCGCACAGGAAAATGAACACTGAAGCTTTCTTT. This translates into CASSSHRKMNTEAFF.

This chain joins TRBV4-1 and TRBJ2-3, with TRBD1 as a possible D gene (5 bases). This CDR3 region has 13 residues. Germline CDR1 MGHRA, CDR2 YSYEKL. V was pared by 0 bases and J by 10 bases, with 11 bases between. CDR3 sequence reads: CASSQDPRVSQYF. The CDR3 DNA follows: TGCGCCAGCAGCCAAGATCCCAGGGTATCGCAGTATTTT.

In its sample, this clone was seen once. This chain joins TRBV7-9 and TRBJ1-2; D is ambiguous. In germline, CDR1 is SEHNR, CDR2 FQNEAQ (reference sequence). CDR3 length: 14 residues. The V end lost 5 bases, the J end lost 3 bases, and 13 bases lay between the germline ends. In nucleotides, the CDR3 is TGTGCCAGCAGCCGGAACGGGATTCACTATGGCTACACCTTC. Residues: CASSRNGIHYGYTF. Full variable domain (outside the CDR3, taken from reference TRBV7-9 and TRBJ1-2): DTGVSQNPRHKITKRGQNVTFRCDPISEHNRLYWYRQTLGQGPEFLTYFQNEAQLEKSRLLSDRFSAERPKGSFSTLEIQRTEQGDSAMYLCASSRNGIHYGYTFGSGTRLTVV.

The chain joins TRBV20-1 to TRBJ2-5; D ambiguous. Germline V gene lookup returns CDR1 DFQATT and CDR2 SNEGSKA (reference sequence). V was shortened by 4 bases and J by 5 bases, with 5 bases between the two germline ends. The CDR3 consists of 10 residues. This chain's CDR3 is CSAIMETQYF. The CDR3 DNA reads TGCAGTGCTATAATGGAGACCCAGTACTTC.

The rearrangement links TRBV5-4 to TRBJ2-1; TRBD1 matches at 8 bases. The CDR3 totals 15 residues. Germline lookup yields CDR1 SGHNT and CDR2 YYREEE (reference sequence). Unmatched junction bases numbered 2, after V lost 0 bases and J lost 3 bases. The CDR3 DNA follows: TGTGCCAGCAGCTTGGATACAGGGGGCTACAATGAGCAGTTCTTC. Protein product: CASSLDTGGYNEQFF. Full variable domain (missing parts from reference TRBV5-4 and TRBJ2-1): ETGVTQSPTHLIKTRGQQVTLRCSSQSGHNTVSWYQQALGQGPQFIFQYYREEENGRGNFPPRFSGLQFPNYSSELNVNALELDDSALYLCASSLDTGGYNEQFFGPGTRLTVL.

The gene calls are TRBV11-2 and TRBJ1-1, with a weak D call TRBD1 (6 bases). This CDR3 has 13 amino acids. V lost 2 bases and J lost 10, with 14 bases in between. CDR1 and CDR2 (germline): SGHAT, FQNNGV. The CDR3 protein is CASSLYEDSGAFF. The CDR3, as DNA: TGTGCCAGCAGCTTATATGAGGACAGCGGAGCTTTCTTT.

J is TRBJ2-2 and V is TRBV18; D possibly corresponds to TRBD1 (6 bases). The CDR3 covers 15 residues. The V end lost 3 bases, the J end lost 4 bases, and 12 bases lay between the germline ends. From germline, CDR1 is KGHSH and CDR2 LQKENI. CDR3 in DNA: TGTGCCAGCTCACCGAGGGGGACGGGCACCGGGGAGCTGTTTTTT. Amino acid sequence: CASSPRGTGTGELFF.

This rearrangement joins TRBV9 to TRBJ2-5, with D possibly being TRBD2 (6 bases). The CDR3 consists of 15 residues. Germline V lookup: CDR1 SGDLS, CDR2 YYNGEE. V was clipped by 2 bases and J by 3 bases, with 14 bases between them. The CDR3 region is CASSVLETSKETQYF. The CDR3, as DNA: TGTGCCAGCAGCGTCCTCGAAACTAGCAAAGAGACCCAGTACTTC.

The genes are TRBV24-1 and TRBJ2-5, with D possibly TRBD2 on 6 matching bases. Deletions cut 3 bases from V and 5 bases from J, with 15 bases between. The CDR3 has 15 residues. The germline V gene encodes CDR1 KGHDR and CDR2 SFDVKD. The CDR3 sequence is CATSDPRAEGETQYF. The CDR3 bases are TGTGCCACCAGTGATCCTCGGGCGGAGGGGGAGACCCAGTACTTC.

The chain recombines TRBV18 with TRBJ2-5, with TRBD2 matching 8 bases. The CDR3 spans 13 residues. Germline lookup yields CDR1 KGHSH and CDR2 LQKENI. The V and J ends lost 4 bases and 4 bases, in that order; junction bases with no gene match: 2. The CDR3 sequence: CASSQGLGETQYF. Here the CDR3 DNA reads TGTGCCAGCTCACAGGGACTAGGAGAGACCCAGTACTTC.

The DNA of the CDR3 is TGTGCCAGCAGCGTAGACAGGGGGCCCGGTGGCTACACCTTC. This gives the protein CASSVDRGPGGYTF. This chain links TRBV9 with TRBJ1-2, with TRBD1 identical over 9 bases. Germline V gene sequence: CDR1 SGDLS, CDR2 YYNGEE. V dropped 0 bases and J dropped 7; count of bases not matched to a gene: 4. The length of the CDR3 is 14 residues.

V usage is TRBV28 and J usage is TRBJ2-1, with D tentatively TRBD2 (6 bases). This CDR3 has 16 amino acids. The germline gives CDR1 MDHEN, CDR2 SYDVKM. V lost 6 bases, J lost 0 bases, and 15 bases lay in between. The CDR3 sequence: CASRPPSVSSYNEQFF. Written as DNA, the CDR3 is TGTGCCAGCAGACCCCCTAGCGTTAGCTCCTACAATGAGCAGTTCTTC.